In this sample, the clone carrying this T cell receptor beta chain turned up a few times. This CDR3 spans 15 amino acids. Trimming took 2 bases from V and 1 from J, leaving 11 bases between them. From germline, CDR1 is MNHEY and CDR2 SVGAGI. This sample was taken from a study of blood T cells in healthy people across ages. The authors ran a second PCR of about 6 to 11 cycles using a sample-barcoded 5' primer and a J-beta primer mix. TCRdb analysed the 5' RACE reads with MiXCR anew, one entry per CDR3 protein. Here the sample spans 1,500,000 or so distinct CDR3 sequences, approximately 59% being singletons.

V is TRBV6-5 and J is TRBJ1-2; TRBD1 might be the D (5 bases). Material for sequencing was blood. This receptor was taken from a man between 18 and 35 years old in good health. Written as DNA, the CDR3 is TGTGCCAGCAGTTACGGGGCCGAAGATAACTATGGCTACACCTTC. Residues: CASSYGAEDNYGYTF.